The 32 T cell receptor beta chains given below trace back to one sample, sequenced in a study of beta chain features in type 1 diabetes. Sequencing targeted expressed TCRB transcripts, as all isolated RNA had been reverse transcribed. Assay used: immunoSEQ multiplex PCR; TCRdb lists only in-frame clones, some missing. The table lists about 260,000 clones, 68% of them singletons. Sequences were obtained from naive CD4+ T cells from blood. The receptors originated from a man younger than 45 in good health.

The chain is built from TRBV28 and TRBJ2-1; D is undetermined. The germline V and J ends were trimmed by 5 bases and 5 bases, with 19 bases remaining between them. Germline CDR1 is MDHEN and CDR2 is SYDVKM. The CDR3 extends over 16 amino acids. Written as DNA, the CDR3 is TGTGCCAGCAGTCACTCCGCTTCGAACTTTAACAATGAGCAGTTCTTC. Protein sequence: CASSHSASNFNNEQFF.

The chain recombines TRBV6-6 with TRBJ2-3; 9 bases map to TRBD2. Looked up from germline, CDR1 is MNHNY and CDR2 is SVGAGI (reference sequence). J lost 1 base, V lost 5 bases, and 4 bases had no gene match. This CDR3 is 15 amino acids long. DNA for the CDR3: TGTGCCAGCAGTGCGGGGGGGCGGGGCACAGATACGCAGTATTTT. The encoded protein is CASSAGGRGTDTQYF.

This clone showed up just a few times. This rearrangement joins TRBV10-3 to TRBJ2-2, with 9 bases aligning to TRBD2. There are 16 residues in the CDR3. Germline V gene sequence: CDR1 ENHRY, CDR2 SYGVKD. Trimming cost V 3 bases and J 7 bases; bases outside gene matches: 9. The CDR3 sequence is CAISDFGGRADGELFF. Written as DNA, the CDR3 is TGTGCCATCAGTGACTTCGGCGGGAGGGCCGACGGGGAGCTGTTTTTT.

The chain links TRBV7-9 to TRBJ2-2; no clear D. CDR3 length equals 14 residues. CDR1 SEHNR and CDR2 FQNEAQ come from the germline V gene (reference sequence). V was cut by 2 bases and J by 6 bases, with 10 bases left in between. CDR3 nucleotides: TGTGCCAGCAGCTTAAGAAAGTCCGCCGGGGAGCTGTTTTTT. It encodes CASSLRKSAGELFF.

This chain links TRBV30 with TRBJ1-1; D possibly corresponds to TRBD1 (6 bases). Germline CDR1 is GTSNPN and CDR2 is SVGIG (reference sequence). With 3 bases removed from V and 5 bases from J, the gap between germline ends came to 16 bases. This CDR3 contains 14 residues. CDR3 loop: CAWSLGNQGTEAFF. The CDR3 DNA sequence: TGTGCCTGGAGCTTAGGGAATCAGGGGACTGAAGCTTTCTTT.

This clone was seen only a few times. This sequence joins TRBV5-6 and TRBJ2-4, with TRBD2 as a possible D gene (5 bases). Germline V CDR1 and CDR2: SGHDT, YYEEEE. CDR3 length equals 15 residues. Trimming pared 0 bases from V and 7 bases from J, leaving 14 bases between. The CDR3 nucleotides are TGTGCCAGCAGCTTGGCCCGGGGAATAGGGAACATTCAGTACTTC. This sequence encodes CASSLARGIGNIQYF.

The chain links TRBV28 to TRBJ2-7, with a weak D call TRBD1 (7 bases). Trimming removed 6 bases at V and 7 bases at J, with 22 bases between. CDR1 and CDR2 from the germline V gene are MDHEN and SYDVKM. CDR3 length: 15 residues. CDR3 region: CASSPRRDRPREQYF. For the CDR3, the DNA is TGTGCCAGCAGCCCAAGGAGGGACAGACCTAGGGAGCAGTACTTC.

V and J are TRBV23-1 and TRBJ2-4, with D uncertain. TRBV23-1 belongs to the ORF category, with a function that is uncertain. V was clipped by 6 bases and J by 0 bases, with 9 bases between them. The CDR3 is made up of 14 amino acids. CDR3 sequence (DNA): TGCGCCAGCAGAACTGGTCTAGCCAAAAACATTCAGTACTTC. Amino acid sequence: CASRTGLAKNIQYF.

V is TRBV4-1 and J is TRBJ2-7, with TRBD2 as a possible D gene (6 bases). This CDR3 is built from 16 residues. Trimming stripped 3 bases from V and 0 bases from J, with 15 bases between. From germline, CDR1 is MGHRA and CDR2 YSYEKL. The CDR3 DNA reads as TGCGCCAGCAGCCAGGCCGGGACTTACGGCTCCTACGAGCAGTACTTC. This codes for CASSQAGTYGSYEQYF.

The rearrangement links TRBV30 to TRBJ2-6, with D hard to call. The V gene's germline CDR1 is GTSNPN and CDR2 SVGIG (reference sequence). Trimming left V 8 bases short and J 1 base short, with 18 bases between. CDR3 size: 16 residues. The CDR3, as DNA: TGTGCCGGATCGGCAGGCCTTACGTCTGGGGCCAACGTCCTGACTTTC. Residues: CAGSAGLTSGANVLTF.

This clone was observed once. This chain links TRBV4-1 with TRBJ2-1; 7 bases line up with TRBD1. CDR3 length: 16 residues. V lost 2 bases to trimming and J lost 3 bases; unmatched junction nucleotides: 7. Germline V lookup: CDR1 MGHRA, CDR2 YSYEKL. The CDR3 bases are TGCGCCAGCAGCCAAACCCTGACAGGGAGCTACAATGAGCAGTTCTTC. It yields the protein CASSQTLTGSYNEQFF.

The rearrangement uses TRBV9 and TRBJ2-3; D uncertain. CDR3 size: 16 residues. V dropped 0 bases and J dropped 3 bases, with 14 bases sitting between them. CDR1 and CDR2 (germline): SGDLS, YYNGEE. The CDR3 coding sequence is TGTGCCAGCAGCGTAGGGTTAGAAAGGGCTACAGATACGCAGTATTTT. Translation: CASSVGLERATDTQYF. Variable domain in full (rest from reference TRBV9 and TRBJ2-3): DSGVTQTPKHLITATGQRVTLRCSPRSGDLSVYWYQQSLDQGLQFLIQYYNGEERAKGNILERFSAQQFPDLHSELNLSSLELGDSALYFCASSVGLERATDTQYFGPGTRLTVL.

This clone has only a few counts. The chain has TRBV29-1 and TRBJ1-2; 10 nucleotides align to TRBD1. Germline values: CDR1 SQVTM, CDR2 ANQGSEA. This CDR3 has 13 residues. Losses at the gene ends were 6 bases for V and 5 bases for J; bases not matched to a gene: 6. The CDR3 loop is CSVIGQGEYGYTF. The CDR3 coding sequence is TGCAGCGTAATAGGACAGGGGGAATATGGCTACACCTTC.

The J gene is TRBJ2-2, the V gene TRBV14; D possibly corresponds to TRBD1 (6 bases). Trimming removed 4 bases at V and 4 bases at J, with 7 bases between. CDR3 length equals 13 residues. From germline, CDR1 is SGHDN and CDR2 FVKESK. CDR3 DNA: TGTGCCAGCAGCCTAGGGGGCACCGGGGAGCTGTTTTTT. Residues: CASSLGGTGELFF. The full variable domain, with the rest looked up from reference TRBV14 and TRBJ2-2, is EAGVTQFPSHSVIEKGQTVTLRCDPISGHDNLYWYRRVMGKEIKFLLHFVKESKQDESGMPNNRFLAERTGGTYSTLKVQPAELEDSGVYFCASSLGGTGELFFGEGSRLTVL.

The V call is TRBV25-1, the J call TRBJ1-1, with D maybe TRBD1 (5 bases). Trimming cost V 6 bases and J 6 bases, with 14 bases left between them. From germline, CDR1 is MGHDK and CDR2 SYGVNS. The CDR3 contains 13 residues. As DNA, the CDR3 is TGTGCCAGCAGACGTCCGGGACGGCCTGAAGCTTTCTTT. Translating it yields CASRRPGRPEAFF.

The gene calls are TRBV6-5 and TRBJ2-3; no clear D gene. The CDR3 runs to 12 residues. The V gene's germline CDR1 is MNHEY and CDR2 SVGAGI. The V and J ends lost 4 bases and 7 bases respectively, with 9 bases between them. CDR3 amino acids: CASSSSEHTQYF. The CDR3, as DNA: TGTGCCAGCAGTTCCTCGGAGCATACGCAGTATTTT.

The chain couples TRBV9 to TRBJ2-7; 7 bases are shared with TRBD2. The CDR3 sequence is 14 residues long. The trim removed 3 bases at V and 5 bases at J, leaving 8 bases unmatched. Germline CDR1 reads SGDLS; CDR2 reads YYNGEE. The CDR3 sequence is CASSDARAGDEQYF. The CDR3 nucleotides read TGTGCCAGCAGCGATGCGAGGGCGGGGGACGAGCAGTACTTC.

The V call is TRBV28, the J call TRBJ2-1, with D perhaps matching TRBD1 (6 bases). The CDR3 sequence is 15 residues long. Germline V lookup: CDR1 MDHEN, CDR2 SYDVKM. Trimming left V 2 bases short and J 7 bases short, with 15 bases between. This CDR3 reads CASSLRDRLINEQFF. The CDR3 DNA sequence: TGTGCCAGCAGTTTACGTGACAGGCTAATTAATGAGCAGTTCTTC.

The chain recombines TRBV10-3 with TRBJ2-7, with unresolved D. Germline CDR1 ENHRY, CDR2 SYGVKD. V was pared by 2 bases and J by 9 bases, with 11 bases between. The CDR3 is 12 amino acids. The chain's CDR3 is CAISETTELQYF. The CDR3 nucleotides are TGTGCCATCAGTGAGACGACCGAGCTGCAGTACTTC.

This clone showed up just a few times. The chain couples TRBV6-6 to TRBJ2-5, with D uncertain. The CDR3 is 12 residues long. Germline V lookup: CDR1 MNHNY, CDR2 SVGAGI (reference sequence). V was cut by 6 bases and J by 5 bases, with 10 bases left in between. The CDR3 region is CASSRPRETQYF. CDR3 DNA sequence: TGTGCCAGCAGCCGTCCCCGGGAGACCCAGTACTTC.

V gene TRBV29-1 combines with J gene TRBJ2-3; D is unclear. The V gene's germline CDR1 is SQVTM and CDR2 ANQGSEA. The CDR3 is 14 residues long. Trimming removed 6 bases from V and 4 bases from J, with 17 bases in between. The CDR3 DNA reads TGCAGCGTCGGCGGTGGGGATTCCGCAGATACGCAGTATTTT. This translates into CSVGGGDSADTQYF.

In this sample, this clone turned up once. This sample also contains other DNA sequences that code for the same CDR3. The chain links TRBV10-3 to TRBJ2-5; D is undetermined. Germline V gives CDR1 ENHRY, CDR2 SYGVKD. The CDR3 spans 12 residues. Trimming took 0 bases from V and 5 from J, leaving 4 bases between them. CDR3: CAISESRETQYF. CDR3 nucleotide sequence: TGTGCCATCAGTGAGTCTCGTGAGACCCAGTACTTC.

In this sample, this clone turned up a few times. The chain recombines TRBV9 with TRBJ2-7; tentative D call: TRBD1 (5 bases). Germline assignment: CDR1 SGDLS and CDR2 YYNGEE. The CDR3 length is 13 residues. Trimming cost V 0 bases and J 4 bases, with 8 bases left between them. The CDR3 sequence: CASSVGTNYEQYF. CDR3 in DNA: TGTGCCAGCAGCGTAGGGACAAATTACGAGCAGTACTTC.

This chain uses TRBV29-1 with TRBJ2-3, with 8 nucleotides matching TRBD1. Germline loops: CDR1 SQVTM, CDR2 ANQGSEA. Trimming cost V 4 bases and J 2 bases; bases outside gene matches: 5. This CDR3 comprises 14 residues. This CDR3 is CSVGRTGNTDTQYF. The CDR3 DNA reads TGCAGCGTTGGTCGGACAGGGAACACAGATACGCAGTATTTT.

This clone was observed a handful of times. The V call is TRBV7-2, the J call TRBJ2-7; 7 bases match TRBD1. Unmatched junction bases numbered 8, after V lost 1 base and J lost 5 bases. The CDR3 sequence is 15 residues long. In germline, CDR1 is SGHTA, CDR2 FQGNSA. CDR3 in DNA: TGTGCCAGCAGCTTAGTTTCGGCAGGGGGACACGAGCAGTACTTC. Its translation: CASSLVSAGGHEQYF.

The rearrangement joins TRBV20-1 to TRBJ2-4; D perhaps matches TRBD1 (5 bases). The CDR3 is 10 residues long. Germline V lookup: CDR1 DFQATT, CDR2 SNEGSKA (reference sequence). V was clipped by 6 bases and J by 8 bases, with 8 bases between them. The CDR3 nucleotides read TGCAGTGCGGACAAGGACATTCAGTACTTC. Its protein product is CSADKDIQYF.

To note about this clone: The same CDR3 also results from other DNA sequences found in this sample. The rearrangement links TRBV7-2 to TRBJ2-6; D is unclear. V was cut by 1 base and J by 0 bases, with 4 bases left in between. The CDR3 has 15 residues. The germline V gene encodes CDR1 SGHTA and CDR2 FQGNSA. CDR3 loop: CASSLVSSGANVLTF. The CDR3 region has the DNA TGTGCCAGCAGCTTAGTTAGCTCTGGGGCCAACGTCCTGACTTTC. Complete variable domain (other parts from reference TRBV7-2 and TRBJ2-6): GAGVSQSPSNKVTEKGKDVELRCDPISGHTALYWYRQSLGQGLEFLIYFQGNSAPDKSGLPSDRFSAERTGGSVSTLTIQRTQQEDSAVYLCASSLVSSGANVLTFGAGSRLTVL.

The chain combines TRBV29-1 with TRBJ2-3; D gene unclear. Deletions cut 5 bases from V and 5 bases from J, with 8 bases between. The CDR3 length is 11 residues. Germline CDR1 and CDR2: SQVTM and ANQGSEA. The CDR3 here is CSVFTVDTQYF. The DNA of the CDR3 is TGCAGCGTTTTCACAGTAGATACGCAGTATTTT.

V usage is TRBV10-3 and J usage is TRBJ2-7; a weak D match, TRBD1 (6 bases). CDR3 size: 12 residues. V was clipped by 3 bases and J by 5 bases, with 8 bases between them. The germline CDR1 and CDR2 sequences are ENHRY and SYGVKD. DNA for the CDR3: TGTGCCATCAGTGAAGACAGGAACGAGCAGTACTTC. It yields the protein CAISEDRNEQYF.

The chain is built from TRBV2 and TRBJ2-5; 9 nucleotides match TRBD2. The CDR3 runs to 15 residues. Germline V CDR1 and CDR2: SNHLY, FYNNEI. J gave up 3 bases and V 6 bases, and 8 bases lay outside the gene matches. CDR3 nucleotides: TGTGCCAGCAGGCGCGGGGGGGCCAGGGAAGAGACCCAGTACTTC. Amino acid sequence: CASRRGGAREETQYF.

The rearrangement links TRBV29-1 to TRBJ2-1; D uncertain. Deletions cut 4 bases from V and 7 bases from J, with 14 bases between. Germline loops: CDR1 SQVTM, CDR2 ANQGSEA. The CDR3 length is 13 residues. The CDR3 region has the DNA TGCAGCGTTGTAGCCTGGGCGATGAATGAGCAGTTCTTC. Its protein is CSVVAWAMNEQFF.

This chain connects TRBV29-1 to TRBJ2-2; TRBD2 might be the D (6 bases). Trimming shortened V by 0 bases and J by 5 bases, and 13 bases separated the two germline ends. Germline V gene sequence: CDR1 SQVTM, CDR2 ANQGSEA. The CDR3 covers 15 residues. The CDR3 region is CSVEDPPGVTGELFF. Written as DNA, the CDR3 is TGCAGCGTTGAAGATCCCCCGGGAGTAACCGGGGAGCTGTTTTTT.